This T cell receptor (beta chain) was retrieved from a study of blood T cell repertoires in COVID-19. The sample holds a few counts of this clone. The protocol was immunoSEQ multiplex PCR, while the TCRdb copy is restricted to in-frame clones and leaves out a portion. Here the sample spans over 200,000 clones, roughly 84% being singletons. The TCR sequence derives from a man aged 40-49 years with acute or convalescent COVID-19. The specimen was peripheral blood.

CDR3 residues: CASSSGTANQPQHF. DNA of the CDR3: TGTGCCAGCAGCTCCGGGACAGCTAATCAGCCCCAGCATTTT. The chain has TRBV3-1 (or the pseudogene TRBV3-2) and TRBJ1-5; 7 bases line up with TRBD1. The CDR3 is 14 residues long. V lost 5 bases to trimming and J lost 4 bases; unmatched junction nucleotides: 5. In germline, CDR1 is LGHDT, CDR2 YNNKEL (reference sequence).